These T cell receptor beta chains were read from a single sample in a study of shared clonotypes between healthy human individuals. The repertoire was sequenced with immunoSEQ multiplex PCR; TCRdb's copy has only in-frame clones and lacks some. The sample records about 380,000 clones, around 96% being singletons. Sequenced sample: memory CD8+ T cells sorted from blood. The receptors originated from a man aged 30 to 39 in good health. CDR3s include the opening cysteine and the closing phenylalanine or tryptophan. A D gene is named only where the DNA matches it firmly. Only some rows state a clone size, as once, few, many or a class for expanded clones.

TRBV10-2	TRBJ2-7	TRBD1	-	CASSGLQTGSSYEQYF	TGCGCCAGCAGTGGGCTACAGACAGGGAGCTCCTACGAGCAGTACTTC
TRBV5-1	TRBJ2-2	TRBD1	-	CASSPNRGRELFF	TGCGCCAGCAGCCCAAACAGGGGGCGGGAGCTGTTTTTT
TRBV2	TRBJ2-1	TRBD1	-	CASSVYQGANEQFF	TGTGCCAGCAGTGTATACCAGGGGGCCAATGAGCAGTTCTTC
TRBV6-5	TRBJ1-1	-	-	CASKWGLSNTEAFF	TGTGCCAGCAAGTGGGGTCTATCGAACACTGAAGCTTTCTTT
TRBV2	TRBJ2-1	TRBD2	once	CASSGPGLLWDEQFF	TGTGCCAGCAGTGGTCCGGGACTACTTTGGGATGAGCAGTTCTTC
TRBV4-1	TRBJ2-5	TRBD2	-	CASSQDASGSRQETQYF	TGCGCCAGCAGCCAAGATGCTAGCGGGAGTCGCCAAGAGACCCAGTACTTC
TRBV7-2	TRBJ2-5	-	-	CASSYFLVSGRNQETQYF	TGTGCCAGCAGCTACTTTTTGGTTTCTGGGCGGAACCAAGAGACCCAGTACTTC
TRBV27	TRBJ2-2	-	-	CASSYRVGETNTGELFF	TGTGCCAGCAGTTACAGGGTCGGAGAAACGAACACCGGGGAGCTGTTTTTT
TRBV9	TRBJ1-1	-	-	CASSVTGLNTEAFF	TGTGCCAGCAGCGTAACAGGGTTGAACACTGAAGCTTTCTTT
TRBV6-5	TRBJ2-7	TRBD1	once	CASTTGGSSGYEQYF	TGTGCCAGCACCACAGGGGGTTCAAGCGGCTACGAGCAGTACTTC
TRBV5-3	TRBJ1-5	-	-	CARRVGTDGDQPQHF	TGTGCCAGAAGGGTTGGTACGGACGGAGATCAGCCCCAGCATTTT
TRBV6-1	TRBJ2-3	-	-	CASSEQGKRDTQYF	TGTGCCAGCAGTGAACAGGGGAAGCGAGATACGCAGTATTTT
TRBV7-8	TRBJ1-5	-	-	CASSPRFDQPQHF	TGTGCCAGCAGCCCGCGGTTCGATCAGCCCCAGCATTTT
TRBV5-8	TRBJ2-5	-	-	CASSANRVETQYF	TGTGCCAGCAGCGCTAACCGGGTCGAGACCCAGTACTTC
TRBV10-2	TRBJ2-3	TRBD2	-	CASSGGSGSSSTDTQYF	TGCGCCAGCAGTGGCGGTAGCGGGTCCTCTAGCACAGATACGCAGTATTTT
TRBV6-5	TRBJ2-1	TRBD1	-	CASSWDRDNEQFF	TGTGCCAGCAGTTGGGACAGGGACAATGAGCAGTTCTTC
TRBV30	TRBJ1-5	-	-	CAWSVSGYQPQHF	TGTGCCTGGAGTGTATCAGGTTATCAGCCCCAGCATTTT
TRBV6-6	TRBJ1-2	-	-	CASSATDAYGYTF	TGTGCCAGCAGTGCCACGGACGCCTATGGCTACACCTTC
TRBV7-2	TRBJ2-1	TRBD2	-	CASSLGYRTSGSPEQFF	TGTGCCAGCAGCTTAGGATACAGGACTAGCGGGAGCCCTGAGCAGTTCTTC
TRBV27	TRBJ1-3	TRBD1	-	CASGTGVGNTIYF	TGTGCGTCCGGAACAGGGGTTGGAAACACCATATATTTT
TRBV7-2	TRBJ2-7	-	-	CASSLAGGAYEQYF	TGTGCCAGCAGCTTAGCGGGAGGCGCCTACGAGCAGTACTTC
TRBV15	TRBJ2-7	-	-	CATSRVGAGEQYF	TGTGCCACCAGCAGAGTGGGAGCGGGCGAGCAGTACTTC
TRBV6-1	TRBJ2-4	-	-	CASSAFGGSGNIQYF	TGTGCCAGCAGCGCCTTTGGGGGGTCAGGAAACATTCAGTACTTC
TRBV7-9	TRBJ2-2	TRBD1	-	CASLQTGGFTGELFF	TGTGCCAGCCTCCAGACAGGGGGGTTTACCGGGGAGCTGTTTTTT
TRBV5-4	TRBJ2-5	-	once	CASSLGTRQETQYF	TGTGCCAGCAGCTTGGGGACGCGTCAAGAGACCCAGTACTTC
TRBV10-1	TRBJ2-1	-	-	CASSDRASRYNEQFF	TGCGCCAGCAGTGACAGGGCCTCACGATACAATGAGCAGTTCTTC
TRBV5-4	TRBJ1-1	-	-	CASSLAGFTTEAFF	TGTGCCAGCAGCTTGGCAGGGTTTACCACTGAAGCTTTCTTT
TRBV5-5	TRBJ2-3	TRBD1	-	CASSPIGTGGGADTQYF	TGTGCCAGCAGCCCCATCGGGACAGGGGGAGGGGCAGATACGCAGTATTTT
TRBV10-3	TRBJ1-1	TRBD1	-	CAIGEQGISTEAFF	TGTGCCATCGGAGAACAGGGGATAAGTACTGAAGCTTTCTTT
TRBV30	TRBJ2-5	-	-	CAWSKRTVQETQYF	TGTGCCTGGAGTAAGCGGACAGTACAAGAGACCCAGTACTTC
TRBV2	TRBJ2-1	TRBD2	-	CASMGGGSSYNEQFF	TGTGCCAGCATGGGCGGGGGGAGCTCCTACAATGAGCAGTTCTTC